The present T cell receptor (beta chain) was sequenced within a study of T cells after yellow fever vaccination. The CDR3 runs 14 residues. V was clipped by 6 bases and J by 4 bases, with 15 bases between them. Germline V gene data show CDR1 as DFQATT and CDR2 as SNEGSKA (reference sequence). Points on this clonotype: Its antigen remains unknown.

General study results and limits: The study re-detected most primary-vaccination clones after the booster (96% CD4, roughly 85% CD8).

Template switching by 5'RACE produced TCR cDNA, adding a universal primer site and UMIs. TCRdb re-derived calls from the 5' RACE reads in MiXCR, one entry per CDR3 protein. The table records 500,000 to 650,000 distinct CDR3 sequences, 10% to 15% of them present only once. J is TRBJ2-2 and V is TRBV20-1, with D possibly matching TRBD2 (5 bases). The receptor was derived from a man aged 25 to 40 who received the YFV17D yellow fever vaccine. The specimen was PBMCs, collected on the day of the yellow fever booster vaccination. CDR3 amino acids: CSARLVEGTGELFF. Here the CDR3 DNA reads TGCAGTGCCCGACTGGTTGAGGGCACCGGGGAGCTGTTTTTT.